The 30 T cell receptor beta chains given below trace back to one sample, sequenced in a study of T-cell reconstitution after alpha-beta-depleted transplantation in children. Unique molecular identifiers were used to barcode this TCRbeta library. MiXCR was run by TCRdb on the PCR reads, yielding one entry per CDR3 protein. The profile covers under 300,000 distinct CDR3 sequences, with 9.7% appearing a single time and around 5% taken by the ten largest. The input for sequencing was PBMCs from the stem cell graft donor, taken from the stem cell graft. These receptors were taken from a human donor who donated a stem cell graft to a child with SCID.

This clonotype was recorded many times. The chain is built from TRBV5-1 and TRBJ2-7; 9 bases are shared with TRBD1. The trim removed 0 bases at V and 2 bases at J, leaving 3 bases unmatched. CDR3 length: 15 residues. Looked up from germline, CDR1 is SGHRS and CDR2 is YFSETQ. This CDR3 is CASSLDRGLPYEQYF. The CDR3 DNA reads TGCGCCAGCAGCTTGGACAGGGGGCTTCCCTACGAGCAGTACTTC.

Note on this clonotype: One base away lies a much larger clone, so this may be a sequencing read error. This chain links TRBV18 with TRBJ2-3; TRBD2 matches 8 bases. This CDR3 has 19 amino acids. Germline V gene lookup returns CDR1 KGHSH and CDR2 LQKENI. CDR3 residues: CAGSPFPSSPGGRADTQYF. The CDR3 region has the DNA TGTGCCGGCTCACCATTTCCATCGTCCCCGGGGGGGCGCGCAGATACGCAGTATTTT. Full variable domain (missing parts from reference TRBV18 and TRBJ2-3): NAGVMQNPRHLVRRRGQEARLRCSPMKGHSHVYWYRQLPEEGLKFMVYLQKENIIDESGMPKERFSAEFPKEGPSILRIQQVVRGDSAAYFCAGSPFPSSPGGRADTQYFGPGTRLTVL.

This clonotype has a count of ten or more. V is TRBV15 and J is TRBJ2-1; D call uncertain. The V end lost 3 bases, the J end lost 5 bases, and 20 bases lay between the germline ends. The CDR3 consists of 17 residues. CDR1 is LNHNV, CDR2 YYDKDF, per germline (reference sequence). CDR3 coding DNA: TGTGCCACCAGCAGGGACCCGAGACTGCCAATAGACAATGAGCAGTTCTTC. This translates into CATSRDPRLPIDNEQFF.

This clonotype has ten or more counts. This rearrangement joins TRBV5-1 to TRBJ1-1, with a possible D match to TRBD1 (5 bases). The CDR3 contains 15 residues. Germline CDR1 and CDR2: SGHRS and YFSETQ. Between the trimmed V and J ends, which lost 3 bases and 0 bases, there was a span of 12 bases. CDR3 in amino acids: CASSSGIPMNTEAFF. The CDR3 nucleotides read TGCGCCAGCAGCTCAGGGATTCCCATGAACACTGAAGCTTTCTTT.

CDR3: CASQNRRVSEAFF. CDR3 in DNA: TGTGCCAGCCAGAACCGTCGGGTCTCTGAAGCTTTCTTT. This chain links TRBV19 with TRBJ1-1; D not certain. Trimming shortened V by 9 bases and J by 6 bases, and 17 bases separated the two germline ends. The CDR3 has 13 residues. Germline-derived CDR1 and CDR2 are LNHDA and SQIVND (reference sequence). The variable domain in full, with the rest retrieved from reference TRBV19 and TRBJ1-1, is DGGITQSPKYLFRKEGQNVTLSCEQNLNHDAMYWYRQDPGQGLRLIYYSQIVNDFQKGDIAEGYSVSREKKESFPLTVTSAQKNPTAFYLCASQNRRVSEAFFGQGTRLTVV.

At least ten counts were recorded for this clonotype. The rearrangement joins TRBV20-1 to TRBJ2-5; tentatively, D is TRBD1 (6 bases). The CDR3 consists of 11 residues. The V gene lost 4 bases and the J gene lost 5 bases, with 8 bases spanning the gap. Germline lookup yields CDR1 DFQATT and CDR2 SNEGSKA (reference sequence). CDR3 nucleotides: TGCAGTGCTACAGGACAGGAGACCCAGTACTTC. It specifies CSATGQETQYF.

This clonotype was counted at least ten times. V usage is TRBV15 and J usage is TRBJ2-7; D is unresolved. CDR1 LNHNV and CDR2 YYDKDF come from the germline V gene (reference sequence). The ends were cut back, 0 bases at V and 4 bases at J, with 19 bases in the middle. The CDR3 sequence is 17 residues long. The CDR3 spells CATSREPPSSRVYEQYF. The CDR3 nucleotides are TGTGCCACCAGCAGAGAGCCGCCATCCTCGAGAGTATACGAGCAGTACTTC.

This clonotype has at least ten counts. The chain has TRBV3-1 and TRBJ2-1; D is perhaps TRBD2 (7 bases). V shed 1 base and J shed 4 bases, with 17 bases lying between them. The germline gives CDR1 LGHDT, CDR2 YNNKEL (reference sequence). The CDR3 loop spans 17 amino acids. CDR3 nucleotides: TGTGCCAGCAGCCAAGGGGGGGGCAGGAACCTTTACAATGAGCAGTTCTTC. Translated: CASSQGGGRNLYNEQFF.

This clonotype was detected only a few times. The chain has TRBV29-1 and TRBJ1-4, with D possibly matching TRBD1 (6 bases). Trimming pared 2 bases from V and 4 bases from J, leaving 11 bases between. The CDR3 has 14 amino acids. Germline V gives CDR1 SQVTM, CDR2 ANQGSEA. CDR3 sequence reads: CSVELRGGNEKLFF. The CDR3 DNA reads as TGCAGCGTTGAACTCAGGGGTGGTAATGAAAAACTGTTTTTT.

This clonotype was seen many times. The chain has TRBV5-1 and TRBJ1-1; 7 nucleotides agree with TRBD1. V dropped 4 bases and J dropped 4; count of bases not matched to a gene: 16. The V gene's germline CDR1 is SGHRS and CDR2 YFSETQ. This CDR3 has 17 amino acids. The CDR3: CASSRTTGVTRGTEAFF. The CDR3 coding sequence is TGCGCCAGCAGCCGAACTACAGGGGTCACGCGGGGCACTGAAGCTTTCTTT.

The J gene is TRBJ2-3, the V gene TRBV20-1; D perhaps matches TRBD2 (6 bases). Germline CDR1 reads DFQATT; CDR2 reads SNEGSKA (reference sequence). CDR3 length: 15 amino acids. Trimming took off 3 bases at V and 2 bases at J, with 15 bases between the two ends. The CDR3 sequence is CSARGGLGNTDTQYF. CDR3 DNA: TGCAGTGCTAGGGGGGGACTGGGGAACACAGATACGCAGTATTTT.

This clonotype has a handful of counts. The CDR3 bases are TGTGCCAGCAGTTTTCTACCTCTCTACACCGGGGAGCTGTTTTTT. Residues: CASSFLPLYTGELFF. The chain has TRBV28 and TRBJ2-2; D ambiguous. The CDR3 is made up of 15 amino acids. The V end was cut by 3 bases, the J end by 3 bases, with 11 bases between. Germline CDR1 is MDHEN and CDR2 is SYDVKM.

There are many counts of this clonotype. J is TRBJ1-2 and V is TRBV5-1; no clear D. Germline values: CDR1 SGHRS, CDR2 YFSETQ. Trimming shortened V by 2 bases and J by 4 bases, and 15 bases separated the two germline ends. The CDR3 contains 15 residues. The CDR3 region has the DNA TGCGCCAGCAGCTTTGGTAGCAGGACTCCCTATGGCTACACCTTC. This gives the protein CASSFGSRTPYGYTF. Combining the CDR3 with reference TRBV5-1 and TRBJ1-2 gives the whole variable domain KAGVTQTPRYLIKTRGQQVTLSCSPISGHRSVSWYQQTPGQGLQFLFEYFSETQRNKGNFPGRFSGRQFSNSRSEMNVSTLELGDSALYLCASSFGSRTPYGYTFGSGTRLTVV.

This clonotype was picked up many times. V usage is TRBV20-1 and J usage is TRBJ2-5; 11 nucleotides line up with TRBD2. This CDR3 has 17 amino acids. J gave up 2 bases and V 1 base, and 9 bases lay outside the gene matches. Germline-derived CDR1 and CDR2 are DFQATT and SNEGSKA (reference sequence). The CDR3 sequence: CSARVVGLAEPQETQYF. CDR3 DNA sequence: TGCAGTGCTAGAGTTGTGGGACTAGCGGAGCCACAAGAGACCCAGTACTTC.

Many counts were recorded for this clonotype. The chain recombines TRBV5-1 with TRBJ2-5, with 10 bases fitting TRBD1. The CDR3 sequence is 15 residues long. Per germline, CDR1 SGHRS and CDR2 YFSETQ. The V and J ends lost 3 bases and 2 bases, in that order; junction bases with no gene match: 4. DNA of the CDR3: TGCGCCAGCAGCTGGGGGACAGGGGTACAAGAGACCCAGTACTTC. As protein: CASSWGTGVQETQYF.

CDR3 bases: TGCAGCGTTGAAACCAGGGTGGACGGGGAGCTGTTTTTT. Translating gives CSVETRVDGELFF. This chain connects TRBV29-1 to TRBJ2-2, with D perhaps matching TRBD1 (5 bases). CDR1 is SQVTM and CDR2 is ANQGSEA in the germline V gene. The CDR3 length is 13 residues. The germline V and J ends were trimmed by 2 bases and 7 bases, with 11 bases remaining between them.

CDR3 DNA sequence: TGTGCCAGCTCACCAGGGGGAGCCGGAAACACCATATATTTT. Translating gives CASSPGGAGNTIYF. The chain employs TRBV18 and TRBJ1-3, with TRBD1 as a possible D gene (5 bases). This CDR3 has 14 amino acids. Between the trimmed V and J ends, which lost 2 bases and 4 bases, there was a span of 9 bases. Germline V gives CDR1 KGHSH, CDR2 LQKENI. Using reference TRBV18 and TRBJ1-3 for the parts outside the CDR3, the full variable domain is NAGVMQNPRHLVRRRGQEARLRCSPMKGHSHVYWYRQLPEEGLKFMVYLQKENIIDESGMPKERFSAEFPKEGPSILRIQQVVRGDSAAYFCASSPGGAGNTIYFGEGSWLTVV.

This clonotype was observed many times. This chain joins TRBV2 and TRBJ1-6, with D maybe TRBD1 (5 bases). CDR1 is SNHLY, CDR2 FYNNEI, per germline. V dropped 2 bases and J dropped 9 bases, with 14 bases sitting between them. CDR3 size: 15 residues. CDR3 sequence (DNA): TGTGCCAGCAGTGAAAGTAGAGGGGAGGGTTCACCCCTCCACTTT. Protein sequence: CASSESRGEGSPLHF.

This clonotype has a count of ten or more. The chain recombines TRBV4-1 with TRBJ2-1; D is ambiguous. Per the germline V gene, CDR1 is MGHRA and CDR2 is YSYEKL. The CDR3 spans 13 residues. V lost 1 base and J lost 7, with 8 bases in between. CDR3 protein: CASSQVSENEQFF. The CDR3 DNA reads TGCGCCAGCAGCCAAGTAAGTGAAAATGAGCAGTTCTTC.

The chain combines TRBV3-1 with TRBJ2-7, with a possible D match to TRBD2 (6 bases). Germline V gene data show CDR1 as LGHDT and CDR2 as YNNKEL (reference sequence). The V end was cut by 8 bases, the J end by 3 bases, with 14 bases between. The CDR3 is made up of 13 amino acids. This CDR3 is CASGRGSYYEQYF. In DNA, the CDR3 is TGTGCCAGCGGGCGGGGAAGCTACTACGAGCAGTACTTC.

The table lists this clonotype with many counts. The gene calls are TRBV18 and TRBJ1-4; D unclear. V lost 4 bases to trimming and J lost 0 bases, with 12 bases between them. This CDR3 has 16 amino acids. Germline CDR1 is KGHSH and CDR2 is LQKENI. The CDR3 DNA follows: TGTGCCAGCTCACACGGCCGTTCCGCAACTAATGAAAAACTGTTTTTT. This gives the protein CASSHGRSATNEKLFF.

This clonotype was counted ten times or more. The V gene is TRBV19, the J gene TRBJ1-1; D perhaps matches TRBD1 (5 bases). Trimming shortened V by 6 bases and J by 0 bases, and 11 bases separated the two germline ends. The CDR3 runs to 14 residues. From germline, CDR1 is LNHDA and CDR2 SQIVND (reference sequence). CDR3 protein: CASSRQTLNTEAFF. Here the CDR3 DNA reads TGTGCCAGTAGCCGACAGACCCTGAACACTGAAGCTTTCTTT.

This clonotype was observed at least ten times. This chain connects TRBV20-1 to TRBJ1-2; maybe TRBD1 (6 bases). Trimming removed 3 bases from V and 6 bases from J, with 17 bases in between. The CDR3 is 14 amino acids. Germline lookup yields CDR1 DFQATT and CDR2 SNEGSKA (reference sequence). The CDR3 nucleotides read TGCAGTGCTAGTCAACAGGGCCTGGGAGATGGCTACACCTTC. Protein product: CSASQQGLGDGYTF.

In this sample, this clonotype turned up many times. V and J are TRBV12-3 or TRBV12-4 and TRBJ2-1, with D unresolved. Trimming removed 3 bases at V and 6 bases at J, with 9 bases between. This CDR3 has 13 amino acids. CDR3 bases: TGTGCCAGCAGTTTGGCCCTCCTCAATGAGCAGTTCTTC. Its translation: CASSLALLNEQFF.

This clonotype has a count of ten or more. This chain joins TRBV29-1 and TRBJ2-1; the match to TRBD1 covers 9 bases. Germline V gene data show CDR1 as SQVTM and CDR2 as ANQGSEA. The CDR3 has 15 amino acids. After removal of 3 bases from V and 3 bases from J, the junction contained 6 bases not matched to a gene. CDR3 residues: CSVEGDRENYNEQFF. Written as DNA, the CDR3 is TGCAGCGTTGAGGGGGACAGGGAGAACTACAATGAGCAGTTCTTC.

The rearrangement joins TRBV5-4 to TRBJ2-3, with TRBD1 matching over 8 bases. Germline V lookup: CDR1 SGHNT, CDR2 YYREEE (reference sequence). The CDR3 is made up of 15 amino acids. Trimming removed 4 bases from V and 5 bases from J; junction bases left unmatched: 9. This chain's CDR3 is CASSHSGRGQDTQYF. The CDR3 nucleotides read TGTGCCAGCAGCCATTCCGGCAGGGGGCAAGATACGCAGTATTTT.

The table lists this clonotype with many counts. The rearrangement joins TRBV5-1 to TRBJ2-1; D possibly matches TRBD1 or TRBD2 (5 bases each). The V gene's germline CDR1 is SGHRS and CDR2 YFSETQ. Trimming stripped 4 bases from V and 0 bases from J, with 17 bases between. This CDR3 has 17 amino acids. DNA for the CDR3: TGCGCCAGCAGCCCCGGGACGGCAGCCCTCTCCTACAATGAGCAGTTCTTC. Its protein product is CASSPGTAALSYNEQFF.

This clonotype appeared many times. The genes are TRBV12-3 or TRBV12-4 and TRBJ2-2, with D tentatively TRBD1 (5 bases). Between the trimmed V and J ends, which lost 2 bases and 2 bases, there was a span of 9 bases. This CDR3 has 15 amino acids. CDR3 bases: TGTGCCAGCAGTTTAAGGACACTCAACACCGGGGAGCTGTTTTTT. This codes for CASSLRTLNTGELFF.

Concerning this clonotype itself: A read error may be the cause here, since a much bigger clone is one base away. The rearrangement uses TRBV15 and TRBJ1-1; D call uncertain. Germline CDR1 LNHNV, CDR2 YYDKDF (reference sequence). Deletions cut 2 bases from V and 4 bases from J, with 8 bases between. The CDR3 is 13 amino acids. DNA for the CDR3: TGTGCCACCAGCAGAAAGGTGGCCACTGAAGCTTTCTTT. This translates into CATSRKVATEAFF.

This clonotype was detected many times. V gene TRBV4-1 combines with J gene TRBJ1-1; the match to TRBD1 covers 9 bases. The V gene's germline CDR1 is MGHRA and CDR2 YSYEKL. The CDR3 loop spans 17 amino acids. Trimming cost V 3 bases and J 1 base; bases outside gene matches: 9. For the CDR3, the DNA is TGCGCCAGCAGCCACCGTCCCGGGACAGGGCAGAACACTGAAGCTTTCTTT. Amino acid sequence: CASSHRPGTGQNTEAFF.